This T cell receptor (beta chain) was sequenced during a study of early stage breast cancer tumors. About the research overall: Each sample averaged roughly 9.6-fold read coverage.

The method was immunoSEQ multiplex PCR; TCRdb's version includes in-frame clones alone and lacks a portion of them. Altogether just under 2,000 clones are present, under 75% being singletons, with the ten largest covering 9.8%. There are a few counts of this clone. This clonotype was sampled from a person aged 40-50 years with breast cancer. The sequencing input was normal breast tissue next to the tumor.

The DNA of the CDR3 is TGTGCCAGCAGTGAAGAGACCCAGTACTTC. Protein: CASSEETQYF. This chain uses TRBV2 with TRBJ2-5; D unresolved. V lost 1 base, J lost 6 bases, and 0 bases lay in between. The CDR3 has 10 amino acids. Per germline, CDR1 SNHLY and CDR2 FYNNEI.